Below, 28 T cell receptor beta chains from the same sample are listed, as sequenced in a study of blood T cell repertoires in COVID-19. Repertoires were generated with immunoSEQ multiplex PCR, while TCRdb's copy carries only in-frame clones and drops some. The sample lists some 240,000 clones, less than 85% occurring once. Sequencing was performed on peripheral blood. The receptors shown here come from a woman aged 70-85 years with acute or convalescent COVID-19.

J is TRBJ2-7 and V is TRBV6-6; 7 nucleotides align to TRBD1. The CDR3 runs 13 residues. V was clipped by 2 bases and J by 4 bases; unmatched bases: 2. CDR1 and CDR2 (germline): MNHNY, SVGAGI (reference sequence). In DNA form, the CDR3 reads TGTGCCAGCAGTTACGGGGACAGATACGAGCAGTACGTC. Amino acid sequence: CASSYGDRYEQYV.

The chain joins TRBV10-1 to TRBJ1-5; a weak D match, TRBD1 (6 bases). The germline V gene encodes CDR1 WNHNN and CDR2 SYGVQD (reference sequence). The CDR3 sequence is 15 residues long. The germline V and J ends were trimmed by 0 bases and 1 base, with 7 bases remaining between them. The CDR3 region is CASSESQGSNQPQHF. For the CDR3, the DNA is TGCGCCAGCAGTGAGTCTCAGGGGAGCAATCAGCCCCAGCATTTT.

The V call is TRBV29-1, the J call TRBJ1-1; TRBD1 matches at 7 bases. CDR3 length: 13 residues. V lost 5 bases and J lost 1; bases outside the gene matches: 4. Germline CDR1 is SQVTM and CDR2 is ANQGSEA. As DNA, the CDR3 is TGCAGCGTTACGGGACAGTGGAACACTGAAGCTTTCTTT. It translates to CSVTGQWNTEAFF.

The V and J genes are TRBV9 and TRBJ2-3; a possible D gene is TRBD1 (5 bases). The CDR3 is 16 residues long. Per the germline V gene, CDR1 is SGDLS and CDR2 is YYNGEE. Trimming pared 7 bases from V and 5 bases from J, leaving 23 bases between. The CDR3 protein is CASSKRQSVGIDTQYF. In DNA form, the CDR3 reads TGTGCCAGCTCAAAGAGACAGTCCGTAGGGATAGATACGCAGTATTTT.

V is TRBV5-5 and J is TRBJ2-7; D is unclear. The germline gives CDR1 SGHKS, CDR2 YYEKEE (reference sequence). V was trimmed by 0 bases and J by 3 bases, leaving 7 bases between them. This CDR3 spans 13 amino acids. CDR3 sequence: CASSLGAGYEQYF. The CDR3 DNA reads as TGTGCCAGCAGCTTGGGGGCCGGCTACGAGCAGTACTTC.

This clone appeared a few times. The rearrangement joins TRBV5-4 to TRBJ1-1; D is perhaps TRBD1 (6 bases). CDR3 size: 14 residues. Germline CDR1 and CDR2: SGHNT and YYREEE (reference sequence). V was trimmed by 2 bases and J by 3 bases, leaving 11 bases between them. CDR3 coding DNA: TGTGCCAGCAGCTTAGTAGGGGGGGACACTGAAGCTTTCTTT. Translation: CASSLVGGDTEAFF.

The CDR3 here is CASGHSGLAGPYEQYF. CDR3 nucleotides: TGTGCCAGCGGCCACTCAGGGCTAGCGGGCCCCTACGAGCAGTACTTC. The rearrangement links TRBV6-2 or TRBV6-3 to TRBJ2-7, with 8 bases that match TRBD2. V gave up 8 bases and J gave up 2 bases; unmatched junction bases: 14. This CDR3 is 16 amino acids long. Germline V gives CDR1 MNHEY, CDR2 SVGEGT.

The V gene is TRBV21-1, the J gene TRBJ2-1; TRBD2, the D gene given by the table, was not confirmed from the DNA. TRBV21-1 is listed as a pseudogene. This CDR3 region has 16 residues. The CDR3 spells CASSGQTSGGSNEQFF. For the CDR3, the DNA is TGTGCCAGCAGCGGACAGACTAGCGGGGGGTCCAATGAGCAGTTCTTC.

V and J are TRBV24-1 and TRBJ2-3, with D possibly matching TRBD1 (5 bases). Trimming removed 1 base from V and 11 bases from J, with 12 bases in between. Germline V gene lookup returns CDR1 KGHDR and CDR2 SFDVKD. The CDR3 covers 13 residues. CDR3 nucleotides: TGTGCCACCAGTGATTTCGATCAGGGAAGGCAGTATTTT. Translation: CATSDFDQGRQYF.

This clone was seen a few times. The chain uses TRBV7-9 and TRBJ2-1; TRBD1 is a possible D gene (5 bases). V shed 6 bases and J shed 9 bases, with 12 bases lying between them. The germline CDR1 and CDR2 sequences are SEHNR and FQNEAQ (reference sequence). CDR3 length equals 12 residues. CDR3 nucleotide sequence: TGTGCCAGCAGTGATTGGGGCGGTGAGCAGTTCTTC. Residues: CASSDWGGEQFF.

The chain recombines TRBV13 with TRBJ2-3; 14 positions match TRBD2. The germline V gene has CDR1 PRHDT and CDR2 FYEKMQ (reference sequence). V trimming: 6 bases; J trimming: 3 bases; junction bases outside the gene matches: 5. CDR3 length equals 16 residues. CDR3 amino acids: CASSSGTSGGTDTQYF. DNA of the CDR3: TGTGCCAGCAGTTCTGGGACTAGCGGGGGTACAGATACGCAGTATTTT. The full variable domain, its missing parts supplied by reference TRBV13 and TRBJ2-3, is AAGVIQSPRHLIKEKRETATLKCYPIPRHDTVYWYQQGPGQDPQFLISFYEKMQSDKGSIPDRFSAQQFSDYHSELNMSSLELGDSALYFCASSSGTSGGTDTQYFGPGTRLTVL.

This chain links TRBV3-1 (or the pseudogene TRBV3-2) with TRBJ2-1, with D possibly being TRBD1 (5 bases). This CDR3 region has 13 residues. Germline values: CDR1 LGHDT, CDR2 YNNKEL (reference sequence). Trimming removed 1 base from V and 6 bases from J, with 7 bases in between. The CDR3 sequence: CASSQGQSNEQFF. The CDR3 DNA reads TGTGCCAGCAGCCAAGGACAGTCCAATGAGCAGTTCTTC.

This sequence joins TRBV19 and TRBJ2-7, with a possible D match to TRBD1 (5 bases). Trimming removed 6 bases at V and 2 bases at J, with 11 bases between. The CDR3 totals 13 residues. CDR1 is LNHDA, CDR2 SQIVND, per germline (reference sequence). The CDR3 is CASSETAAYEQYF. The CDR3 region has the DNA TGTGCCAGTAGCGAGACAGCCGCCTACGAGCAGTACTTC.

CDR3 DNA: TGTGCCAGCAGCCCTAGCTCCTTGATTCAGTTCTTC. This codes for CASSPSSLIQFF. The V call is TRBV14, the J call TRBJ2-1; weak D call: TRBD2 (5 bases). CDR1 and CDR2 (germline): SGHDN, FVKESK. The CDR3 extends over 12 amino acids. V was shortened by 4 bases and J by 13 bases, with 14 bases between the two germline ends. The whole variable domain, remainder taken from reference TRBV14 and TRBJ2-1, is EAGVTQFPSHSVIEKGQTVTLRCDPISGHDNLYWYRRVMGKEIKFLLHFVKESKQDESGMPNNRFLAERTGGTYSTLKVQPAELEDSGVYFCASSPSSLIQFFGPGTRLTVL.

On this clone: Relative to the germline gene, one junction end is altered; a read error may explain this. The chain has TRBV14 and TRBJ1-2; D perhaps matches TRBD1 (6 bases). The germline V gene encodes CDR1 SGHDN and CDR2 FVKESK. CDR3 length: 17 amino acids. CDR3 DNA sequence: TGTGCCCGCAGCCAAGGGGGGGGGTTCGGAAAAAACTATGGCTACACCTTC. Protein sequence: CARSQGGGFGKNYGYTF.

This clone was counted many times. The CDR3 sequence is CASSAWGQGAEETQYF. DNA for the CDR3: TGTGCCAGCAGTGCATGGGGACAGGGGGCAGAAGAGACCCAGTACTTC. The chain is built from TRBV2 and TRBJ2-5; TRBD1 matches at 12 bases. Trimming at V came to 4 bases and at J to 3 bases, leaving 6 bases not matched to a gene. The CDR3 runs to 16 residues. CDR1 SNHLY and CDR2 FYNNEI come from the germline V gene.

The V gene is TRBV14, the J gene TRBJ1-4; TRBD1 agrees at 9 bases. This CDR3 is built from 14 residues. V shed 5 bases, J shed 8 bases, and the junction held 6 bases outside the gene matches. Germline V lookup: CDR1 SGHDN, CDR2 FVKESK. The CDR3 spells CASSTDRGAEKLFF. DNA of the CDR3: TGTGCCAGCAGCACGGACAGGGGAGCCGAAAAACTGTTTTTT.

This rearrangement joins TRBV10-1 to TRBJ2-3, with TRBD1 identical over 7 bases. The CDR3 covers 14 residues. Trimming cost V 2 bases and J 2 bases; bases outside gene matches: 1. Germline V gene lookup returns CDR1 WNHNN and CDR2 SYGVQD (reference sequence). The CDR3 sequence: CASSEGQVTDTQYF. The DNA of the CDR3 is TGCGCCAGCAGTGAGGGACAGGTCACAGATACGCAGTATTTT.

The rearrangement uses TRBV18 and TRBJ2-7, with 10 bases that match TRBD1. This CDR3 contains 18 residues. V lost 6 bases to trimming and J lost 6 bases; unmatched junction nucleotides: 20. The V gene's germline CDR1 is KGHSH and CDR2 LQKENI. The CDR3 DNA reads as TGTGCCAGCTCGCCAAACTCCTTTTATGGGACAGGGGTGTCCGAGCAGTACTTC. As protein: CASSPNSFYGTGVSEQYF.

This clone has only one observation. This rearrangement joins TRBV7-9 to TRBJ2-7; 7 bases line up with TRBD1. Per the germline V gene, CDR1 is SEHNR and CDR2 is FQNEAQ (reference sequence). The CDR3 runs to 13 residues. V shed 3 bases and J 3 bases; nucleotides not matched to a gene: 2. CDR3 amino acids: CASSLGQNYEQYF. For the CDR3, the DNA is TGTGCCAGCAGCTTGGGACAGAACTACGAGCAGTACTTC.

The chain has TRBV10-3 and TRBJ2-3; 7 nucleotides agree with TRBD2. V trimming: 7 bases; J trimming: 4 bases; junction bases outside the gene matches: 11. Germline CDR1 is ENHRY and CDR2 is SYGVKD. There are 15 residues in the CDR3. CDR3 nucleotide sequence: TGTGCCATCAAGGACCAACTAGCGAAGGCAGATACGCAGTATTTT. Amino acid sequence: CAIKDQLAKADTQYF.

The chain employs TRBV2 and TRBJ2-1; TRBD1 matches at 9 bases. The trim removed 3 bases at V and 8 bases at J, leaving 14 bases unmatched. CDR1 SNHLY and CDR2 FYNNEI come from the germline V gene. The length of the CDR3 is 17 residues. CDR3 amino acids: CASSDRRDRVRVDEQFF. CDR3 sequence (DNA): TGTGCCAGCAGTGACCGCCGGGACAGGGTAAGAGTCGATGAGCAGTTCTTC.

V usage is TRBV19 and J usage is TRBJ2-7; 7 nucleotides line up with TRBD1. This CDR3 comprises 14 residues. The germline V gene has CDR1 LNHDA and CDR2 SQIVND (reference sequence). J lost 6 bases, V lost 4 bases, and 9 bases had no gene match. CDR3 sequence: CASSRQGSIGEQYF. CDR3 in DNA: TGTGCCAGTAGTAGACAGGGAAGCATTGGCGAGCAGTACTTC.

This clone was recorded a few times. This rearrangement joins TRBV27 to TRBJ2-2; D remains unclear. Trimming removed 2 bases at V and 1 base at J, with 5 bases between. Germline CDR1 MNHEY, CDR2 SMNVEV (reference sequence). CDR3 length equals 14 residues. As DNA, the CDR3 is TGTGCCAGCAGTTTAAACTGGAACACCGGGGAGCTGTTTTTT. As protein: CASSLNWNTGELFF.

In its sample, this clone was seen a few times. J is TRBJ2-5 and V is TRBV5-8; 11 nucleotides line up with TRBD2. Germline lookup yields CDR1 SGHTS and CDR2 YDEGEE. The CDR3 has 16 residues. The V gene end was trimmed by 2 bases and the J gene end by 4 bases; junction bases not matched to a gene: 7. The CDR3 region has the DNA TGTGCCAGCAGCTTTTCGGGAACTAGCGGGGGAGAGACCCAGTACTTC. It yields the protein CASSFSGTSGGETQYF.

The chain uses TRBV27 and TRBJ2-7; TRBD2 agrees at 15 bases. V lost 4 bases, J lost 4 bases, and 5 bases stayed unmatched. Germline values: CDR1 MNHEY, CDR2 SMNVEV (reference sequence). The CDR3 sequence is 16 residues long. CDR3 coding DNA: TGTGCCAGCAGTTCGGGACTAGCGGGGGGTACGTACGAGCAGTACTTC. This encodes CASSSGLAGGTYEQYF.

The V gene is TRBV30, the J gene TRBJ1-5; D perhaps matches TRBD1 (5 bases). Deletions cut 0 bases from V and 5 bases from J, with 14 bases between. Germline CDR1 GTSNPN, CDR2 SVGIG (reference sequence). The CDR3 consists of 15 residues. CDR3 in DNA: TGTGCCTGGAGTGTACGGCAGGGATTATATCAGCCCCAGCATTTT. This codes for CAWSVRQGLYQPQHF.

This clone was seen at least ten times. The chain is built from TRBV11-3 and TRBJ2-2, with D tentatively TRBD2 (5 bases). Between the trimmed V and J ends, which lost 3 bases and 5 bases, there was a span of 13 bases. The CDR3 covers 15 residues. CDR1 and CDR2 from the germline V gene are SGHNT and YENEEA. The CDR3 region has the DNA TGTGCCAGCAGCTTTGGTCGGGAAATGACCGGGGAGCTGTTTTTT. As protein: CASSFGREMTGELFF.